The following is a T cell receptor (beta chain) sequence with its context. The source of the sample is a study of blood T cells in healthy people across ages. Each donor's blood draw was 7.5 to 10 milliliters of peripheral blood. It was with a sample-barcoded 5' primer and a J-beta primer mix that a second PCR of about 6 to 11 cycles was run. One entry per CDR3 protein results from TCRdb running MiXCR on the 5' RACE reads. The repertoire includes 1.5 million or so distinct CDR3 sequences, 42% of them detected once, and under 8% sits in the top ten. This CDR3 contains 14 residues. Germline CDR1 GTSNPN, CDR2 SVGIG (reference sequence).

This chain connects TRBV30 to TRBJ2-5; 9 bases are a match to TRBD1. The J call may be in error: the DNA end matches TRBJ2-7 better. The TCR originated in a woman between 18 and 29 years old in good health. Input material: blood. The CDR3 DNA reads TGTGCCTGGAGCGCTACAGGGGGCATCGACGAGCAGTACTTC. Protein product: CAWSATGGIDEQYF.